The source of this TCR beta chain is a study of coeliac disease. On the study more broadly: High-resolution HLA typing was lacking; TRBV7-2 bias was queried instead. Whole-study findings and limits: The authors judged this method unsuitable for unbiased gliadin-specific T cell detection. Lower clonality than controls marked TRB and TRG repertoires from active celiac intraepithelial and lamina propria samples.

Note on this clone: The antigen is undetermined. The junction shows a germline mismatch at one end, possibly a read error.

The CDR3 has 15 residues. Germline CDR1 reads SGHTS; CDR2 reads YDEGEE. The protocol was immunoSEQ multiplex PCR, while the TCRdb copy is restricted to in-frame clones and leaves out a portion. The data hold 3,500 to 5,000 clones, with about 70% observed a single time. This clonotype originated in a woman between 18 and 29 years old with active celiac disease. The sample taken for sequencing was intraepithelial lymphocytes from the gut. The genes are TRBV5-8 and TRBJ1-3; D not certain. The CDR3, as DNA: TGTACCAGCAGCTTGGCCCCCAGCTCTGGAAACACCATATATTTT. Encoded protein: CTSSLAPSSGNTIYF.